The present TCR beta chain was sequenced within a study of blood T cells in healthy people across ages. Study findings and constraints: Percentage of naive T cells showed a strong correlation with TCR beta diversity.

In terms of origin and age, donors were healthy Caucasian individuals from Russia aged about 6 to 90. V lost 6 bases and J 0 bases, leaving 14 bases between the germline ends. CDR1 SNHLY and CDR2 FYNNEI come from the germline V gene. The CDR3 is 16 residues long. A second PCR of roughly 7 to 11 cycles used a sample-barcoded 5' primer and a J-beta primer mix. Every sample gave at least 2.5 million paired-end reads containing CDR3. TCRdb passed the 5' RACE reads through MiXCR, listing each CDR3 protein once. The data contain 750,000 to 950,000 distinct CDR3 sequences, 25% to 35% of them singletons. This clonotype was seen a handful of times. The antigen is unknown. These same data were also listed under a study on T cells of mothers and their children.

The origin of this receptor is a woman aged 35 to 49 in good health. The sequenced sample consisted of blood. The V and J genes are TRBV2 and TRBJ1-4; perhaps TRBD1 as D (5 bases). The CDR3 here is CASRPLGGATNEKLFF. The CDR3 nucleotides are TGTGCCAGCAGACCATTAGGAGGGGCAACTAATGAAAAACTGTTTTTT.